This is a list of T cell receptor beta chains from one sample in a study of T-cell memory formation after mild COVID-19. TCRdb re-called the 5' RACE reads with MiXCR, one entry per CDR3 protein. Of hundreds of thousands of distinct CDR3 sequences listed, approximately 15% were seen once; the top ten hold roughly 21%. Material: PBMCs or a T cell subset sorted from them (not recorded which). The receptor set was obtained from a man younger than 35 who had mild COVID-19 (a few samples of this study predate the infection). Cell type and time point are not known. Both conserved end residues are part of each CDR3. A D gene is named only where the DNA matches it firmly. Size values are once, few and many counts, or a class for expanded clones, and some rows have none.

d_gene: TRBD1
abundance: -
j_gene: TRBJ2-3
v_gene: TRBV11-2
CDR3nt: TGTGCCAGCAGCTTAGAAGGGGGCCTCAAGGTGGATACGCAGTATTTT
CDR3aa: CASSLEGGLKVDTQYF

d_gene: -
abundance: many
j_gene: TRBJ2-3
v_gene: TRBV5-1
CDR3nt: TGCGCCAGCAGAGTGTTTTGGGGTACAGATACGCAGTATTTT
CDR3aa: CASRVFWGTDTQYF

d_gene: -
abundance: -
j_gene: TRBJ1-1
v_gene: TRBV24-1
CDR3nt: TGTGCCACCAGTGATTCTGCAGGAGGGAACACTGAAGCTTTCTTT
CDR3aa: CATSDSAGGNTEAFF

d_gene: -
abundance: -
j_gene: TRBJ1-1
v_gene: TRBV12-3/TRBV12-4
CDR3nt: TGTGCCAGCAGTTTAGCGGTTACTGAAGCTTTCTTT
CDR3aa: CASSLAVTEAFF

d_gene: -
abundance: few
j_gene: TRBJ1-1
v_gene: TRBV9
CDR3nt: TGTGCCAGCAGCGTAGGCGGGTTCGGCAACACTGAAGCTTTCTTT
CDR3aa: CASSVGGFGNTEAFF

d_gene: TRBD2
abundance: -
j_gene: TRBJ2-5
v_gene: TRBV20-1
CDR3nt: TGCAGTGCTAGAAAAGTCGGGGGGATCCAAGAGACCCAGTACTTC
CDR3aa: CSARKVGGIQETQYF

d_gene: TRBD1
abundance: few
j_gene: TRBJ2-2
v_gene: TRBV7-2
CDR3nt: TGTGCCAGCAGCCCCGCCGACAGGGCCGGGGAGCTGTTTTTT
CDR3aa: CASSPADRAGELFF

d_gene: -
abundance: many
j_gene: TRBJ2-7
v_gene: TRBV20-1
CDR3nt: TGCAGTGCCCTGACTTTCACGGAGCAGTACTTC
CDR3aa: CSALTFTEQYF

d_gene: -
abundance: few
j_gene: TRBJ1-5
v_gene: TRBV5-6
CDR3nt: TGTGCCAGCAGCTTGGACAGGTTTCCGCCCCAGCATTTT
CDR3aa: CASSLDRFPPQHF

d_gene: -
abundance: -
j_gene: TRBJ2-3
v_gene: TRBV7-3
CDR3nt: TGTGCCAGCAGCGTAGGATCCTCGGGGAGATCCACAGATACGCAGTATTTT
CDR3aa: CASSVGSSGRSTDTQYF

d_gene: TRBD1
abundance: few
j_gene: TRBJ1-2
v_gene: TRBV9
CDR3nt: TGTGCCAGCAGCATCCGACAGGGAGCTAACTATGGCTACACCTTC
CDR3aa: CASSIRQGANYGYTF

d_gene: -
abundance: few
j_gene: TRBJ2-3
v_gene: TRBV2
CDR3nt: TGTGCCAGCAGATCCTTAGGGGTTGGACCAGATACGCAGTATTTT
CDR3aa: CASRSLGVGPDTQYF

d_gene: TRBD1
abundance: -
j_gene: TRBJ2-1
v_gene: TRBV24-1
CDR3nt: TGTGCCACCAGTCGCTCCGGGACAGACACCTACAATGAGCAGTTCTTC
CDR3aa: CATSRSGTDTYNEQFF

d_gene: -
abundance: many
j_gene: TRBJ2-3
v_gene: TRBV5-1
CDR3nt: TGCGCCAGCAGAGGCGAAACAGATACGCAGTATTTT
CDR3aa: CASRGETDTQYF

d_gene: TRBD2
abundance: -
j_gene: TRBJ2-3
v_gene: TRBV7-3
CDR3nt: TGTGCCAGCAGCCGACCTAGCGGGGGCTCCGCCACAGATACGCAGTATTTT
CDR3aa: CASSRPSGGSATDTQYF

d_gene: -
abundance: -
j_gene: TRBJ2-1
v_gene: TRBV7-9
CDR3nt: TGTGCCGCCAGTGGAGGGGCAGGGTTGATGGGCAATGAGCAGTTCTTC
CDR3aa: CAASGGAGLMGNEQFF

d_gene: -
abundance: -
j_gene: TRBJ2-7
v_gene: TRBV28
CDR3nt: TGTGCCAGCAGTTTACTGGTTAGTGAGCAGTACTTC
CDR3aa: CASSLLVSEQYF

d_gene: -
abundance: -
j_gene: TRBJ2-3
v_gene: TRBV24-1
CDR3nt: TGTGCCACCAGTGACGGGGGACACACAGATACGCAGTATTTT
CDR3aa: CATSDGGHTDTQYF

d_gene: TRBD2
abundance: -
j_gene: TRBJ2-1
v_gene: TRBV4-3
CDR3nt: TGCGCCAGCAGCCAACTAGCGGGGGGGCTCAGGGAGCAGTTCTTC
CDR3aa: CASSQLAGGLREQFF

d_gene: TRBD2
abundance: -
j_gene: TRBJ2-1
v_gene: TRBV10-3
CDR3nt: TGTGCCATCAGTGGGACTAGCGGGGGGTACAATGAGCAGTTCTTC
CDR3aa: CAISGTSGGYNEQFF

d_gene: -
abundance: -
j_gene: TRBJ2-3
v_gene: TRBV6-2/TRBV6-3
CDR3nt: TGTGCCAGCTCACAACTCCTAGATACGCAGTATTTT
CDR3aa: CASSQLLDTQYF

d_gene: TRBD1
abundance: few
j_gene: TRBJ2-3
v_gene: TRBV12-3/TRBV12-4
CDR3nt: TGTGCCAGCGACAGGGGGGGCACAGATACGCAGTATTTT
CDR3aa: CASDRGGTDTQYF

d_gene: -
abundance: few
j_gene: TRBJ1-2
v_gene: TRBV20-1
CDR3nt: TGCAGTGCTAACGACCTTGGACCTAACTATGGCTACACCTTC
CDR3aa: CSANDLGPNYGYTF

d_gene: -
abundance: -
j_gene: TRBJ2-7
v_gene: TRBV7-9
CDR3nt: TGTGCCAGCAGCTATACAGGGCCAGGCTACGAGCAGTACTTC
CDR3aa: CASSYTGPGYEQYF

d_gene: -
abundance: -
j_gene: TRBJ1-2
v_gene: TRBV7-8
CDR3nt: TGTGCCAGCAGCTTAGGGCCCGGGGCATCTCATGGCTACACCTTC
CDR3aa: CASSLGPGASHGYTF

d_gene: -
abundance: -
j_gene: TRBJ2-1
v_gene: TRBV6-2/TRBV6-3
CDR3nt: TGTGCCAGCAGTTACCCGACAGAGTACAATGAGCAGTTCTTC
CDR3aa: CASSYPTEYNEQFF

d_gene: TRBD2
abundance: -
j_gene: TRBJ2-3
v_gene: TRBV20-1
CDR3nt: TGCAGTGCTTCGATCTCGGGACTAGCGGGGCTAGAAGATACGCAGTATTTT
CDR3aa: CSASISGLAGLEDTQYF

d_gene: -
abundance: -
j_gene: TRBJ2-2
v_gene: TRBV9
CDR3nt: TGTGCCAGCAGCGCAGGACACCGGGACTCCGGGGAGCTGTTTTTT
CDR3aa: CASSAGHRDSGELFF

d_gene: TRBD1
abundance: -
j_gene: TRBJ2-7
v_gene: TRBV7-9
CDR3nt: TGTGCCAGCAGCTTCACTTTGACAGGGACCTACGAGCAGTACTTC
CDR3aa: CASSFTLTGTYEQYF

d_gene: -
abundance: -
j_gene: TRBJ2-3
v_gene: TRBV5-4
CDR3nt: TGTGCCAGCAGCTCCCCGGATGGAGCTTCAGATACGCAGTATTTT
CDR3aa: CASSSPDGASDTQYF

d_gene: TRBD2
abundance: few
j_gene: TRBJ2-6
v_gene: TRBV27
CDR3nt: TGTGCCAGCGTCGAGTGGGGAGGGAGCCTTAGCTCTGGGGCCAACGTCCTGACTTTC
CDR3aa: CASVEWGGSLSSGANVLTF

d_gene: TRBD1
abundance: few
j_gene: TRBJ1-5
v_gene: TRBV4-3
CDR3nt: TGCGCCAGCAGCCGGCAGACAGGGACCAATCAGCCCCAGCATTTT
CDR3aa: CASSRQTGTNQPQHF

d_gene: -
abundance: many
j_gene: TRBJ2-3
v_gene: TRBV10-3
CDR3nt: TGTGCCATCAGCCTGACAACTAGCACAGATACGCAGTATTTT
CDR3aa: CAISLTTSTDTQYF

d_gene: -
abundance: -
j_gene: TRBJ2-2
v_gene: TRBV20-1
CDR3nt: TGCAGTGCTAGAGCAGGGGACGGGGAGCTGTTTTTT
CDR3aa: CSARAGDGELFF

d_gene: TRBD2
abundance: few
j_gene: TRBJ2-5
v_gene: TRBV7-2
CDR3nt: TGTGCCAGCAGCCATCAGCGGGGGGTACAAGAGACCCAGTACTTC
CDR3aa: CASSHQRGVQETQYF

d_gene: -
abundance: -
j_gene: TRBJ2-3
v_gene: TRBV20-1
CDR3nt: TGCAGTGCTAGAGATGGGCTAGTTAGCACAGATACGCAGTATTTT
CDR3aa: CSARDGLVSTDTQYF

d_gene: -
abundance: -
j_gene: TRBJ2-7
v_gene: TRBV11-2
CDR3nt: TGTGCCAGCAGCCTCTGGATGAGCTCCTACGAGCAGTACTTC
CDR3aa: CASSLWMSSYEQYF

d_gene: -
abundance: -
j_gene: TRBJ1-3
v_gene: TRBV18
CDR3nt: TGTGCCAGCTCACGAGAGGTGTGGAACACCATATATTTT
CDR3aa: CASSREVWNTIYF

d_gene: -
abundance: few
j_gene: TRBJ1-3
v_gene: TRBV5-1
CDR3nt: TGCGCCAGCAGCTTATCAACAGGGCCTGGAAACACCATATATTTT
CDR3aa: CASSLSTGPGNTIYF

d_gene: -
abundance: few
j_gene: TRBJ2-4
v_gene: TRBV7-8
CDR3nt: TGTGCCAGCAGCTCCGCCAACCGGGGTTTAGCCAAAAACATTCAGTACTTC
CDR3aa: CASSSANRGLAKNIQYF

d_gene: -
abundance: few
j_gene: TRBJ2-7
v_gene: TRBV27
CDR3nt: TGTGCCAGCGCCTTGGGTGTTCCTCCCCCCGGCGAGCAGTACTTC
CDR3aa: CASALGVPPPGEQYF

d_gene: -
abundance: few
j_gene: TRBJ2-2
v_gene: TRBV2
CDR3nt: TGTGCCAGCCTCTACACCGGGGAGCTGTTTTTT
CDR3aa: CASLYTGELFF

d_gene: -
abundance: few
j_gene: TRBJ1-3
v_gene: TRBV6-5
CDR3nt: TGTGCCAGCAGTTACTCCGAGGGGCCAGGAAACACCATATATTTT
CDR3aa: CASSYSEGPGNTIYF

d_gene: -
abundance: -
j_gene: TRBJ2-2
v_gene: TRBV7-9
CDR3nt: TGTGCCAAACCCGACCCCCTCGGAACCGGGGAGCTGTTTTTT
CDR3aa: CAKPDPLGTGELFF

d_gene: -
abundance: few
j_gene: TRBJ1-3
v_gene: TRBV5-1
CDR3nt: TGCGCCAGCAGCTTGGGTACAAGGTCCCGTGGAAACACCATATATTTT
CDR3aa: CASSLGTRSRGNTIYF

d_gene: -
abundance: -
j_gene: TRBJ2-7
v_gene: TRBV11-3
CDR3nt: TGTGCCAGCAGCCCCGGGGGCCCTGGAGGCTACGAGCAGTACTTC
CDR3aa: CASSPGGPGGYEQYF

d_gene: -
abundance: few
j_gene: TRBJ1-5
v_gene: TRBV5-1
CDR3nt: TGCGCCAGCAGCTTGTCCCCACAGCCTAATCAGCCCCAGCATTTT
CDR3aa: CASSLSPQPNQPQHF

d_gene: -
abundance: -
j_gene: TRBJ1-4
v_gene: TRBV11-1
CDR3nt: TGTGCCAGCAGCGATAGACCCGGTGAGGAACTGTTTTTT
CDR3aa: CASSDRPGEELFF

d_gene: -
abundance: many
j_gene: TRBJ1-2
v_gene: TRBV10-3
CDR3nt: TGTGCCATCAGTGAGGGGGCTAACTATGGCTACACCTTC
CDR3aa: CAISEGANYGYTF

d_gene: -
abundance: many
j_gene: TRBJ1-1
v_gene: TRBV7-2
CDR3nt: TGTGCCAGCAGCTTAGTGGGAAGGGCTGAAGCTTTCTTT
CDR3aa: CASSLVGRAEAFF

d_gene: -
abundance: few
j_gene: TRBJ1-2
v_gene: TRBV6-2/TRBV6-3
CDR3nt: TGTGCCAGCAGAGCAGACAGATACTATGGCTACACCTTC
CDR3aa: CASRADRYYGYTF

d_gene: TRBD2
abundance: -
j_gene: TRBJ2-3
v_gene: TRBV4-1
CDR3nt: TGCGCCAGCAGCAGTTCCGGGGGGGGTGGGAACACAGATACGCAGTATTTT
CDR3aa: CASSSSGGGGNTDTQYF

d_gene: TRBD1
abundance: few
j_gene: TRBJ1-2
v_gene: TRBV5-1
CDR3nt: TGCGCCAGCAGACCCGGGACAGGGAATAACTATGGCTACACCTTC
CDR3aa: CASRPGTGNNYGYTF